These T cell receptor beta chains were read from a single sample in a study of cytomegalovirus exposure and HLA in healthy donors. Clones were read by immunoSEQ multiplex PCR, and TCRdb kept only the in-frame ones, dropping some. The sample lists about 130,000 clones, around four fifths seen once, with more than 4.5% in the top ten. Sample: PBMCs. These receptors were collected from a man younger than 45 in good health. Both conserved end residues are part of each CDR3. A D gene is named only where the DNA matches it firmly. Rows may omit the clone size; those that give it use once, few, many or a size class.

d_call	clone_size	v_call	j_call	cdr3_aa	cdr3_nt
TRBD2	.	TRBV7-8	TRBJ2-7	CASSLVGTSGTYEQYF	TGTGCCAGCAGCTTAGTGGGGACTAGCGGGACCTACGAGCAGTACTTC
.	.	TRBV19	TRBJ2-7	CASSPGGYDEQYF	TGTGCCAGTAGCCCCGGAGGGTACGACGAGCAGTACTTC
TRBD1	.	TRBV13	TRBJ1-2	CASSQMTGNYGYTF	TGTGCCAGCAGCCAGATGACAGGGAACTATGGCTACACCTTC
TRBD2	.	TRBV6-6	TRBJ2-5	CASSYSGGRAGETQYF	TGTGCCAGCAGTTACTCGGGCGGGAGGGCTGGGGAGACCCAGTACTTC
TRBD1	.	TRBV10-3	TRBJ1-1	CAISGDDRVTEAFF	TGTGCCATCAGTGGGGACGACAGGGTCACTGAAGCTTTCTTT
TRBD1	.	TRBV27	TRBJ2-1	CASRTGKDNEQFF	TGTGCCAGCCGGACAGGGAAGGACAATGAGCAGTTCTTC
TRBD2	few	TRBV19	TRBJ2-1	CASSIISGSTYNEQFF	TGTGCCAGTAGTATAATTAGCGGGAGCACCTACAATGAGCAGTTCTTC
TRBD1	.	TRBV19	TRBJ2-7	CASSARQGSYEQYF	TGTGCCAGTAGTGCCAGACAGGGGTCTTACGAGCAGTACTTC
.	.	TRBV7-9	TRBJ2-7	CASSPAGTSYEQYF	TGTGCCAGCAGCCCCGCGGGGACCTCCTACGAGCAGTACTTC
TRBD1	.	TRBV28	TRBJ1-5	CASSLGQSSQPQHF	TGTGCCAGCAGTTTGGGACAGTCTTCTCAGCCCCAGCATTTT
.	.	TRBV15	TRBJ2-5	CATSTRQFQETQYF	TGTGCCACCAGCACTCGACAGTTCCAAGAGACCCAGTACTTC
TRBD1	.	TRBV6-1	TRBJ1-3	CASRADRGDGNTIYF	TGTGCCAGCAGGGCGGACAGGGGAGACGGAAACACCATATATTTT
.	.	TRBV6-1	TRBJ1-5	CASSTLRGSDQPQHF	TGTGCCAGCAGCACACTTAGGGGGAGCGATCAGCCCCAGCATTTT
.	once	TRBV18	TRBJ2-7	CASSLLAEQYF	TGTGCCAGCTCACTCCTAGCTGAGCAGTACTTC
.	.	TRBV4-3	TRBJ2-1	CASSQGQRILYNEQFF	TGCGCCAGCAGCCAAGGGCAGCGAATACTCTACAATGAGCAGTTCTTC
.	.	TRBV14	TRBJ1-2	CASSQDSRGAGYTF	TGTGCCAGCAGCCAAGATTCCCGGGGTGCTGGCTACACCTTC
TRBD1	.	TRBV7-9	TRBJ1-1	CASSSLDRAAEAFF	TGTGCCAGCAGCTCCTTAGACAGGGCGGCTGAAGCTTTCTTT
TRBD1	.	TRBV2	TRBJ1-5	CASSERGQMNQPQHF	TGTGCCAGCAGTGAAAGGGGACAGATGAATCAGCCCCAGCATTTT
.	once	TRBV10-3	TRBJ1-3	CATRGEGRSGNTIYF	TGTGCGACCCGCGGGGAGGGACGATCTGGAAACACCATATATTTT
TRBD1	few	TRBV29-1	TRBJ1-5	CSARGPNQPQHF	TGCAGCGCCAGGGGGCCCAATCAGCCCCAGCATTTT
TRBD1	.	TRBV11-1	TRBJ2-2	CASSFGPGQGYTGELFF	TGTGCCAGCAGCTTCGGACCGGGACAGGGATACACCGGGGAGCTGTTTTTT
.	.	TRBV7-3	TRBJ2-3	CASSIQVTDTQYF	TGTGCCAGCAGCATACAAGTTACAGATACGCAGTATTTT
.	.	TRBV10-2	TRBJ2-7	CASSELLGAGISYEQYF	TGCGCCAGCAGCGAACTTCTAGGGGCAGGGATCTCCTACGAGCAGTACTTC
.	few	TRBV7-2	TRBJ1-1	CASSFQGNTEAFF	TGTGCCAGCAGCTTTCAGGGGAACACTGAAGCTTTCTTT
.	.	TRBV6-1	TRBJ2-1	CASSEYSTSSYNEQFF	TGTGCCAGCAGTGAGTACAGCACGAGCTCCTACAATGAGCAGTTCTTC
.	.	TRBV7-2	TRBJ2-1	CASSPDGSAYNEQFF	TGTGCCAGCAGCCCCGACGGGAGTGCCTACAATGAGCAGTTCTTC
TRBD2	.	TRBV6-5	TRBJ2-3	CASQLAGADTQYF	TGTGCCAGCCAACTAGCGGGGGCAGATACGCAGTATTTT
.	.	TRBV7-3	TRBJ2-1	CASSFGGGGNEQFF	TGTGCCAGCAGCTTCGGAGGGGGGGGCAATGAGCAGTTCTTC
TRBD1	few	TRBV25-1	TRBJ2-7	CASSARDSSYEQYF	TGTGCCAGCAGTGCCCGGGACAGCTCCTACGAGCAGTACTTC
TRBD2	once	TRBV19	TRBJ2-7	CASRPGTSGIEQYF	TGTGCCAGTAGGCCCGGGACTAGCGGGATTGAGCAGTACTTC
.	.	TRBV6-5	TRBJ2-7	CASTYGGTYEQYF	TGTGCCAGCACCTATGGCGGGACCTACGAGCAGTACTTC
TRBD1	.	TRBV7-3	TRBJ2-7	CASSSSDRAEQYF	TGTGCCAGCAGCTCCTCGGACAGGGCCGAGCAGTACTTC
TRBD2	.	TRBV25-1	TRBJ2-3	CASSESTGLAASGDTQYF	TGTGCCAGCAGTGAATCCACAGGACTAGCGGCCTCGGGAGATACGCAGTATTTT
.	.	TRBV28	TRBJ2-7	CASSLGTTYEQYF	TGTGCCAGCAGTTTAGGCACCACCTACGAGCAGTACTTC
.	.	TRBV6-5	TRBJ1-5	CASSYSRQGTQPQHF	TGTGCCAGCAGTTACTCGAGGCAGGGGACTCAGCCCCAGCATTTT
TRBD2	.	TRBV30	TRBJ2-1	CAWSAGTSGYNEQFF	TGTGCCTGGAGTGCTGGGACTAGCGGGTACAATGAGCAGTTCTTC
TRBD1	few	TRBV7-9	TRBJ2-7	CSSSDTGTGGREQYF	TGTTCCAGCAGCGATACCGGGACAGGGGGCCGCGAGCAGTACTTC
TRBD1	.	TRBV28	TRBJ1-3	CASSLLAGGGNTIYF	TGTGCCAGCAGTTTATTGGCAGGGGGTGGAAACACCATATATTTT
TRBD2	few	TRBV4-1	TRBJ2-1	CASSQVAGSYNEQFF	TGCGCCAGCAGCCAGGTAGCGGGATCCTACAATGAGCAGTTCTTC
.	medium-sized	TRBV6-4	TRBJ2-2	CASSGSVGSAGELFF	TGTGCCAGCAGTGGGTCGGTCGGGAGCGCCGGGGAGCTGTTTTTT
.	few	TRBV5-1	TRBJ2-3	CASKGGGASTDTQYF	TGCGCCAGCAAGGGGGGGGGCGCCAGCACAGATACGCAGTATTTT
.	.	TRBV5-4	TRBJ1-2	CASSFVRAREDGYTF	.
TRBD2	.	TRBV6-4	TRBJ2-1	CASSKLAGSDEQFF	TGTGCCAGCAGTAAGCTAGCGGGATCCGATGAGCAGTTCTTC
TRBD2	.	TRBV5-1	TRBJ2-7	CASSFAELAGVGEQYF	TGCGCCAGCAGCTTCGCCGAACTAGCGGGCGTCGGCGAGCAGTACTTC
.	.	TRBV10-1	TRBJ2-7	CASSESRGMISYEQYF	TGCGCCAGCAGTGAGTCACGCGGGATGATCTCCTACGAGCAGTACTTC
.	.	TRBV27	TRBJ2-1	CASTRAGPRPYNEQFF	TGTGCCAGCACCAGAGCGGGTCCTCGCCCCTACAATGAGCAGTTCTTC
.	few	TRBV6-1	TRBJ1-5	CASSTQGDQPQHF	TGTGCCAGCAGTACGCAGGGTGATCAGCCCCAGCATTTT
TRBD1	.	TRBV27	TRBJ2-6	CASSSGQGAAGANVLTF	TGTGCCAGCAGTTCAGGACAGGGGGCGGCTGGGGCCAACGTCCTGACTTTC
TRBD1	.	TRBV5-6	TRBJ2-7	CASSLGQGASYEQYF	TGTGCCAGCAGCTTAGGACAGGGGGCCTCCTACGAGCAGTACTTC